A selection of T cell receptor beta chains follows, all from one sample in a study of blood T cell repertoires in COVID-19. Libraries were prepared by immunoSEQ multiplex PCR; TCRdb keeps only in-frame clonotypes and omits some of them. The sample yields 360,000 or so clones, about 90% seen once. Sequencing was done on a sample of PBMCs or T cells enriched from blood (not recorded which). The origin of the receptors is a woman in her thirties who had recovered from COVID-19. The CDR3 runs from the conserved cysteine through the conserved F or W. The order of the fields is J gene, D gene, V gene, clone size, CDR3 DNA, CDR3 protein. D genes are given only for firm matches. Only part of the rows carry a size: once, few, many, or a class if the clone is expanded.

TRBJ1-2,.,TRBV2,.,TGTGCCAGCAGGGGGGGAGGAGCGGATGGCTACACCTTC,CASRGGGADGYTF
TRBJ2-3,TRBD2,TRBV27,.,TGTGCCAGCAGTTACGGGACTAGCGGGAGGGATACGCAGTATTTT,CASSYGTSGRDTQYF
TRBJ2-7,.,TRBV5-1,once,TGCGCCAGCAGCTCGAGCCCTGGGGCTCTCTACGAGCAGTACTTC,CASSSSPGALYEQYF
TRBJ1-3,TRBD1,TRBV2,.,TGTGCCAGCAGTGAGGACAGGGACGCAGGAAACACCATATATTTT,CASSEDRDAGNTIYF
TRBJ2-2,.,TRBV5-5,.,TGTGCCAGCAGCTTGGACAGGAGGGGTAACACCGGGGAGCTGTTTTTT,CASSLDRRGNTGELFF
TRBJ1-3,TRBD1,TRBV18,.,TGTGCCAGCTCACCAGGACCGGACAGGGGGCTTGGAAACACCATATATTTT,CASSPGPDRGLGNTIYF
TRBJ1-3,.,TRBV6-5,.,TGTGCCAGCACCCCCTACTCTGGAAACACCATATATTTT,CASTPYSGNTIYF
TRBJ2-7,TRBD2,TRBV28,.,TGTGCCCACAGTGGAGAGCCAGGCGGGGGGTACGAGCAGTACTTC,CAHSGEPGGGYEQYF
TRBJ2-7,.,TRBV5-1,.,TGCGCCAGCAGCTTACAGGTTCCTGCCTACGAGCAGTACTTC,CASSLQVPAYEQYF
TRBJ1-1,.,TRBV15,.,TGTGCCACCAGCAGAGACGACAGGACTGAAGCTTTCTTT,CATSRDDRTEAFF
TRBJ2-5,TRBD2,TRBV6-5,few,TGTGCCAGCAGAACCGCGGGAGTTCTAAGAGAGACCCAGTACTTC,CASRTAGVLRETQYF
TRBJ2-1,.,TRBV7-9,.,TGTGCCCTAACTAGGACTTCATCATACAATGAGCAGTTCTTC,CALTRTSSYNEQFF
TRBJ1-2,.,TRBV15,.,TGTGCCACCAGCAGAGATCCTCTGGGCCTCTATGGCTACACCTTC,CATSRDPLGLYGYTF
TRBJ1-4,.,TRBV5-1,.,TGCGCCAGCAGCTTGGCACCCGGGACAGAAAAACTGTTTTTT,CASSLAPGTEKLFF
TRBJ1-2,.,TRBV7-9,.,TGTGCCAGCAGCGCCCAGGGCAGGGGATCGGGTGACTATGGCTACACCTTC,CASSAQGRGSGDYGYTF
TRBJ2-2,TRBD1,TRBV19,.,TGTGCCAGTACCCAGGGGGTAAGGCTAGCAACCGGGGAGCTGTTTTTT,CASTQGVRLATGELFF
TRBJ1-2,TRBD1,TRBV27,.,TGTGCCAGCAGTTTGAAGGGGGCATTCAACTATGGCTACACCTTC,CASSLKGAFNYGYTF
TRBJ1-6,TRBD1,TRBV5-6,.,TGTGCCAGCAGCCTTGGGGACAGACCCTATAATTCACCCCTCCACTTT,CASSLGDRPYNSPLHF
TRBJ2-1,.,TRBV28,.,TGTGCCAGCGGAACAGGGTTCTCCTACAATGAGCAGTTCTTC,CASGTGFSYNEQFF
TRBJ2-7,TRBD2,TRBV6-4,.,TGTGCCAGCAGTGTAGAGGGAGGGCTCTCCTACGAGCAGTACTTC,CASSVEGGLSYEQYF
TRBJ2-3,TRBD2,TRBV29-1,.,TGCAGCGTTCCTAACCGGGGGGGCTCGATCACAGATACGCAGTATTTT,CSVPNRGGSITDTQYF
TRBJ2-1,.,TRBV5-1,.,TGCGCCAGCAGCTATTCGTTTTATGAGCAGTTCTTC,CASSYSFYEQFF
TRBJ1-2,.,TRBV7-9,.,TGTGCCAGCAGCTTAAGGGGGAACTATGGCTACACCTTC,CASSLRGNYGYTF
TRBJ1-5,.,TRBV11-2,.,TGTGCCAGCAGCCCGGGGAGCAATCAGCCCCAGCATTTT,CASSPGSNQPQHF
TRBJ1-1,.,TRBV18,.,TGTGCCAGCTCACAGGAGGAGGGGAACACTGAAGCTTTCTTT,CASSQEEGNTEAFF
TRBJ1-3,TRBD1,TRBV19,.,TGTGCCAGTAGTATCGGGACAGGAGACCCTTTCTCTGGAAACACCATATATTTT,CASSIGTGDPFSGNTIYF
TRBJ1-2,.,TRBV20-1,.,TGCAGTGCTATAGGACAAGGAGGCTACACCTTC,CSAIGQGGYTF
TRBJ1-1,.,TRBV30,once,TGTGCCTGGAGTTCAACTTTGGGGGGGCAGGTGACTGAAGCTTTCTTT,CAWSSTLGGQVTEAFF
TRBJ2-2,TRBD2,TRBV4-1,.,TGCGCCAGCAGCCAAGGACTAGCGGGAGACGGGGAGCTGTTTTTT,CASSQGLAGDGELFF
TRBJ2-2,.,TRBV7-3,.,TGTGCCAGCAGCTTATCTAGCGCCACCGGGGAGCTGTTTTTT,CASSLSSATGELFF
TRBJ1-1,.,TRBV5-6,.,TGTGCCAGCCAAGGACGGGGAGGGAACACTGAAGCTTTCTTT,CASQGRGGNTEAFF
TRBJ2-5,TRBD2,TRBV7-8,.,TGTGCCAGCAGCTTCCTAGCGGGAGCGGAAGGAGAGACCCAGTACTTC,CASSFLAGAEGETQYF
TRBJ1-6,.,TRBV6-4,.,TGTGCCAGCAGTGACTCGAAGGGGGATAATTCACCCCTCCACTTT,CASSDSKGDNSPLHF
TRBJ2-1,TRBD2,TRBV7-6,once,TGTGCCAGCAGCTTATTAGCGAGACTAGCGGACAATGAGCAGTTCTTC,CASSLLARLADNEQFF
TRBJ1-4,TRBD1,TRBV6-5,.,TGTGCCAGCAGGGCCGGACAGGGTGAAAAACTGTTTTTT,CASRAGQGEKLFF
TRBJ2-1,TRBD1,TRBV14,once,TGTGCCAGCAGCCATTTACAGGGGTATGAGCAGTTCTTC,CASSHLQGYEQFF
TRBJ2-7,TRBD2,TRBV2,few,TGTGCCAGCAGTGAGTCTAGCGGGGACGTGCACGAGCAGTACTTC,CASSESSGDVHEQYF
TRBJ1-1,TRBD1,TRBV6-6,.,TGTGCCAGCAGAGATGAAGGACAGGGGGCAATTGAAGCTTTCTTT,CASRDEGQGAIEAFF
TRBJ2-2,TRBD2,TRBV9,.,TGTGCCAGCAGCGTTAGCGGGGGGGCCGACGGGGAGCTGTTTTTT,CASSVSGGADGELFF
TRBJ1-4,TRBD1,TRBV25-1,.,TGTGCCAGCAGTGCGGGACAGGGAGCAACTAATGAAAAACTGTTTTTT,CASSAGQGATNEKLFF
TRBJ1-2,.,TRBV2,.,TGTGCCAGCAGCGGGACATTGGACTATGGCTACACCTTC,CASSGTLDYGYTF
TRBJ1-1,TRBD1,TRBV27,.,TGTGCCAGCAGCGTCACAGGGGGCTTGAACACTGAAGCTTTCTTT,CASSVTGGLNTEAFF
TRBJ1-2,.,TRBV6-1,.,TGTGCCAGCAGTGAACTAAGGGAGGCTAACTATGGCTACACCTTC,CASSELREANYGYTF
TRBJ1-2,.,TRBV18,.,TGTGCCAGCTCACCAAGGACAGCTAACTATGGCTACACCTTC,CASSPRTANYGYTF
TRBJ2-3,TRBD2,TRBV6-1,.,TGTGCCAGCAGTGAGGCTCCTAGCGGGAGGTGGTTAGATACGCAGTATTTT,CASSEAPSGRWLDTQYF
TRBJ1-1,.,TRBV4-1,.,TGCGCCAGCAGCCACGCTGGGGGCAGGGAGGCTTTCTTT,CASSHAGGREAFF
TRBJ2-7,.,TRBV29-1,.,TGCAGCGTTGTTGTCTCTTACGAGCAGTACTTC,CSVVVSYEQYF
TRBJ1-3,.,TRBV11-1,.,TGTGCCAGCAGCCGCACAGGGTTCTCTGGAAACACCATATATTTT,CASSRTGFSGNTIYF
TRBJ2-5,.,TRBV2,.,TGTGCCAGCAGCGACCGGGGGACGGAGACCCAGTACTTC,CASSDRGTETQYF
TRBJ2-3,TRBD1,TRBV11-2,.,TGTGCCAGCAGCGCCGGGACAGGCGGAGATACGCAGTATTTT,CASSAGTGGDTQYF
TRBJ1-1,.,TRBV18,.,TGTGCCAGCTCACGTCCTCCTCCAGGGAGGAGGACTGAAGCTTTCTTT,CASSRPPPGRRTEAFF
TRBJ2-7,TRBD2,TRBV13,.,TGTGCCAGCAGCTTGGGACTAGCGGGGGGGCCCGCCGAGCAGTACTTC,CASSLGLAGGPAEQYF
TRBJ1-5,TRBD1,TRBV19,.,TGTGCCAGTAGTCCAGTTGGACAGGGCAGTTGGCAGCCCCAGCATTTT,CASSPVGQGSWQPQHF
TRBJ1-1,.,TRBV6-5,.,TGTGCCAGCACCGAGCAGGCCCAGATGAACACTGAAGCTTTCTTT,CASTEQAQMNTEAFF
TRBJ2-7,.,TRBV18,.,TGTGCCAGCGCTGATGCTGGGGCAGGGGTCTACGAGCAGTACTTC,CASADAGAGVYEQYF